This T cell receptor (beta chain) derives from a study of T cell repertoires in aging, cancer and after chemotherapy. TCR beta rearrangements were amplified from peripheral blood genomic DNA. This clonotype is medium-sized (0.01 to 0.1%) within its sample. Its antigen is not identified. Multiplex touch-down PCR with TRB-A/B primers amplified rearranged V-D-J TRB sequences. TCRdb fed the multiplex PCR reads into MiXCR, producing one record per CDR3 protein. Altogether approximately 7,000 distinct CDR3 sequences are present, about 29% being singletons, with the ten largest covering approximately 8.3%. Study-wide results and caveats: Hematological cancer patients had lymphoid organ infiltration that may impair thymic emigration or T cell expansion.

Between the trimmed V and J ends, which lost 3 bases and 4 bases, there was a span of 6 bases. CDR3 length: 12 residues. The germline V gene has CDR1 SGHNT and CDR2 YENEEA. The origin of this receptor is a human donor with a blood cancer. The material sequenced was blood. The V and J genes are TRBV11-3 and TRBJ1-2; D unclear. CDR3 residues: CASSLKTYGYTF. The DNA for the CDR3 is TGTGCCAGCAGCTTGAAGACCTATGGCTACACCTTC.